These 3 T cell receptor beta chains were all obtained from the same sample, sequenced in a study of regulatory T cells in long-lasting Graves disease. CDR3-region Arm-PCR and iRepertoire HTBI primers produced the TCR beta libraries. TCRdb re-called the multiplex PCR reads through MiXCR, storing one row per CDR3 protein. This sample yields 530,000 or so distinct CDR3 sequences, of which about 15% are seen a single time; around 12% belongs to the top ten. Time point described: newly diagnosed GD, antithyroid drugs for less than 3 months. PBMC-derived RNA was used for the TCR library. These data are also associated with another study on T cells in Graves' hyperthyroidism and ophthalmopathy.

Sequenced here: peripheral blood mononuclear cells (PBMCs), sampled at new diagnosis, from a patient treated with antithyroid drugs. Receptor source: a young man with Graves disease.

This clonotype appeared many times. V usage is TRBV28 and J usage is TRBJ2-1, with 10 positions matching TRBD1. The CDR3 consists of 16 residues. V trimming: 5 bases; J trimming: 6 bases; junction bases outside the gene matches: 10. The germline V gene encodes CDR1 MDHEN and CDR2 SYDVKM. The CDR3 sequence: CASSRRQGALTNEQFF. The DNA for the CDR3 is TGTGCCAGCAGTCGTAGACAGGGGGCCTTAACCAATGAGCAGTTCTTC. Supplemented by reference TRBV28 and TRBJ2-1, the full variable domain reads DVKVTQSSRYLVKRTGEKVFLECVQDMDHENMFWYRQDPGLGLRLIYFSYDVKMKEKGDIPEGYSVSREKKERFSLILESASTNQTSMYLCASSRRQGALTNEQFFGPGTRLTVL.

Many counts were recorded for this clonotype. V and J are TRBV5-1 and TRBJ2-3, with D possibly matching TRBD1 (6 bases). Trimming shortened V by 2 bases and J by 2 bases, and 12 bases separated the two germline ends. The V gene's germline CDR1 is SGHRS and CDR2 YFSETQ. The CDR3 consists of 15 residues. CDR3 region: CASSFGGQVTDTQYF. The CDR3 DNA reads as TGCGCCAGCAGCTTTGGGGGACAAGTCACAGATACGCAGTATTTT.

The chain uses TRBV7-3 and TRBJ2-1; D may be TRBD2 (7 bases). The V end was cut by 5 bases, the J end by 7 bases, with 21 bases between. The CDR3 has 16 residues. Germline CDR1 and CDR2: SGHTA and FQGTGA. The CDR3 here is CASSNGRGAIGNEQFF. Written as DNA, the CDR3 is TGTGCCAGCAGCAATGGGAGGGGGGCCATCGGAAATGAGCAGTTCTTC.